This T cell receptor beta chain was recovered during a study of cytomegalovirus exposure and HLA in healthy donors (dated by TCRdb to 2016 to 2017). Study-level background: According to an earlier analysis of several hundred of the donors, about 170 million T cells yielded 117 million unique TCR beta sequences and more than 250 Gb of sequence data. Donor age, sex, ethnicity and CMV serostatus were compiled alongside the repertoire data. Along with the approximately 700-subject first cohort, a separate validation cohort of 120 different subjects was used. Class I and class II HLA loci were covered by the typing at four-digit resolution. Roughly 5 DR-DQ haplotypes were handled as single units for association and clustering because linkage in the cohort was strong. The later analysis used no new phenotypic data to find candidate immune exposures, relying instead on TCR beta sequences and their occurrence across donors. In a later genetic analysis, genome-wide SNP genotypes for about three fifths of the roughly 670 donors were used, and that subset was treated as a discovery cohort. Among the roughly 430 genotyped donors, under 90% belonged to the genetic ancestry cluster associated with self-reported Caucasian donors. An early release that covered approximately 600 HLA-typed donors contained around 300 gigabases of sequencing data and tens of millions of unique TCR sequences. A later analysis re-examined previously published TCR beta repertoires from several hundred donors and added high-resolution HLA genotyping to investigate patterns of TCR occurrence. The number of typed donors differed by locus: roughly 629-630 for A, B, C, DRB1 and DQB1; 500 to 550 for DQA1; approximately 610 for DPA1; and some 430 for DPB1. Every discovery cohort repertoire had been produced on one sequencing platform. The aim of the study was to test whether cataloging public T cell receptors could identify signatures of past pathogen exposure. Using immunosequencing, the study profiled T cell repertoires from around 680 subjects and related those repertoires to cytomegalovirus serostatus. An earlier analysis of more than 450 of the donors used high-throughput TCR beta sequencing to judge whether each TCR beta V gene segment behaved as functional or pseudogenic. Across about 370 genotyped donors of the cohort, an average of about 220,000 unique TCR beta nucleotide sequences per donor were sequenced, and about a sixth of those sequences were non-productive. To predict cytomegalovirus infection status, the study combined high-throughput TCR immunosequencing, statistical association of individual TCRs with disease status, and machine learning. Findings and caveats that apply to the study as a whole: While some public TCRs were present in many individuals, most TCR sequences turned up only very rarely across donors. The 87-base-pair reads could not distinguish some IMGT-functional V segments, including TRBV6-2 and TRBV6-3, so those segments were excluded. The earlier analysis of approximately 590 of the donors excluded some 15 rarely observed V segments, including chromosome 9 orphons, because counts were too low. A later genetic analysis reported fewer N-insertions in productive TCRs among donors in an Asian-associated ancestry cluster than the roughly 700-donor mean. In both the original and validation cohorts, the classifier was reported to diagnose cytomegalovirus status with high specificity and sensitivity. An association between a missense DCLRE1C variant and V-gene and J-gene trimming of TCR beta chains was found in a later genetic analysis and replicated in an independent cohort. Linkage disequilibrium might explain the correlated functional status among segregating V segments, but an unknown experimental factor could not be excluded. In a later analysis, several top co-occurrence clusters were reported to appear linked to parvovirus B19, influenza, CMV and Epstein-Barr virus. In vitro tests confirmed that a few of the cytomegalovirus-associated TCR beta chains recognize cytomegalovirus antigens. Only TCR beta chains were sequenced in this cohort, and the absence of alpha or paired-chain data limited detectable features. A group of highly shared sequence variants was considered likely to be a technical artifact of the sequencing pipeline. Because HLA typing was unavailable for some donors at each locus, only the typed subset was used in association tests. Broadly in line with IMGT annotations, most TCR beta V segments showed up in productive rearrangements about 87% or about 30% of the time in an earlier analysis of approximately 600 of the donors. Compared with equally common non-associated chains, HLA-associated TCR beta chains in a later analysis were more clonally expanded and had lower generation probabilities. When HLA alleles, especially DR and DQ, strongly co-occurred, TCR associations were difficult to assign to individual alleles. Most CMV-associated TCR beta chains appeared to be HLA-restricted in a later analysis, and the HLA associations seemed to be driven largely by CMV exposure. Presence/absence analyses assumed roughly uniform sequencing depth across donors, an assumption that may not hold. Specific HLA alleles were associated with 18,000 or so TCR beta sequences at a false discovery rate of 0.05 in a later analysis. The study gave a list of under 200 TCR beta chains associated with cytomegalovirus. The authors suggested that the approach could potentially be generalized to other disease states and immunological phenotypes. The only immune exposure information available for the cohort was CMV serostatus. In a later analysis, the rate of TCR association differed among HLA loci, with DRB1 alleles having the most associated TCRs and HLA-C alleles having the fewest. A further reported finding was that TCR beta sequences accurately predicted the HLA-A and HLA-B alleles for most subjects in the first cohort.

In total, 500 to 700 healthy bone marrow donors made up the cohort. At the time of sampling, every cohort member was nominally healthy, though immune exposures that went unrecorded were likely present. The donor tested CMV seropositive and was one of the 289 seropositive cohort members. Each donor provided a peripheral blood sample, and peripheral blood mononuclear cells were used for TCR beta sequencing. Genomic DNA extraction from the blood cell samples was performed with the Qiagen DNeasy Blood Extraction Kit. Library method: the immunoSEQ multiplex PCR assay. A mixture of 60 forward primers for TCR Vbeta segments and 13 reverse primers for TCR Jbeta segments was used in the multiplex PCR. The CDR3 region of rearranged TCR beta genes was amplified from genomic DNA by a multiplex PCR assay. The Illumina HiSeq System was used to sequence the amplified TCR beta libraries as 87-base-pair reads. In the authors' own workflow: In a later analysis, approximately 74 million unique TCR beta chains were counted across the roughly 670 repertoires, and roughly 9.9 million of these chains were shared by at least two donors. A nearest-neighbor algorithm error-corrected the raw reads and collapsed the reads into unique sequences, merging closely related sequences to remove PCR and sequencing errors. Alignment of CDR3 sequences to IMGT reference sequences was used to assign V, D and J gene segments. For a sequence to be retained, a match of at least six nucleotides was required to both a V gene segment and a J gene segment. A rearrangement was called productive if the CDR3 had no stop codons and remained in frame with V and J, and every other rearrangement was called non-productive. Following IMGT convention, CDR3 was defined as the stretch from the second conserved V-encoded cysteine up to the conserved J-encoded phenylalanine. Sequences without an unambiguous match to a single V gene segment were excluded from the earlier analysis of 450 to 650 of the donors. In an earlier analysis of roughly 600 of the donors, a V segment was called functional when productive rearrangements were above 56.7%, and segregating when the standard deviation between donors exceeded 5%. A statistical classification framework was developed to diagnose cytomegalovirus status using the catalog of TCR beta chain sequences. A later analysis assigned V and J genes by comparing TCR nucleotide sequences with IMGT/GENE-DB human TR gene sequences. Using the TCRdist pipeline, a later analysis assigned CDR3 sequences along with most-parsimonious VDJ recombination scenarios. In a later analysis, each TCR beta chain was defined by its CDR3 amino acid sequence together with its V-gene family, and reads without a unique V-gene family were excluded. As a way to deal with suspected cross-contamination and a sequencing artifact, a later analysis dropped over 550 nucleotide sequences that were highly shared and had low generation probability. In a later analysis, a clonal expansion index for each public chain was calculated from normalized within-repertoire ranks of inferred template counts. In a later analysis, generation probabilities were computed with a VDJ recombination model fitted to out-of-frame rearrangements, and the resulting probabilities were checked against IGoR. In a later analysis, hypergeometric tests were used to score TCR-TCR, TCR-HLA and TCR-CMV co-occurrence, with a repertoire-size bias correction applied to TCR pairs. A later analysis estimated false discovery rates by permuting HLA or CMV assignments 20 times. A later analysis grouped co-occurring TCRs with DBSCAN, adding TCRdist sequence similarity when clustering within HLA-allele-positive subsets. For co-occurrence clustering, repertoires with fewer than 30,000 or more than 120,000 public chains were excluded, along with five repertoires with anomalous nucleotide sharing. TCRdb re-hosts the immuneACCESS table, in-frame sequences only. Its copies lack some clones; in the studies checked, an unresolved V gene accounts for under half of them, and the cause for the rest is not known. That table supplies the V and J calls and clone size; D and trimming were determined from the DNA. This sample has fewer than 80,000 clones in its table, and roughly 74% of those were observed once. The ten largest clones take up over 8.5% of the sample.

In regard to this clone: Its specific antigen is unknown. Base qualities are not at hand, and no much larger clone is one base apart.

At the junction V is shortened by 8 bases and J by 4 bases; bases outside the gene matches: 4. CDR1 and CDR2, looked up from the germline V gene (reference sequence), are SEHNR and FQNEAQ. Including cysteine and phenylalanine, the CDR3 has 12 amino acids. The read is trimmed to its CDR3 DNA, 36 bases read in frame from base 1. The sequence joins TRBV7-9 to TRBJ2-7, with 8 junctional bases fitting TRBD1. This sequence was found in a woman in her sixties in good health and CMV-seropositive. Sequenced input: PBMCs. The CDR3 protein is CASEGTGYEQYF. Here is the DNA: TGTGCCAGCGAAGGGACAGGATACGAGCAGTACTTC.